A selection of T cell receptor beta chains follows, all from one sample in a study of blood T cell repertoires in COVID-19. Libraries were prepared by immunoSEQ multiplex PCR; TCRdb keeps only in-frame clonotypes and omits some of them. The sample lists some 250,000 clones; roughly 89% were seen once. Sequencing used PBMCs or T cells enriched from blood (not recorded which). These receptors all stem from a woman in her twenties or thirties with acute COVID-19. CDR3s include the opening cysteine and the closing phenylalanine or tryptophan.

TRBV5-4,TRBJ1-4,CASSLRVGEKLFF
TRBV10-3,TRBJ2-5,CAAEGEQRETQYF
TRBV4-3,TRBJ2-1,CASSQDPLGRGKNEQFF
TRBV4-3,TRBJ2-7,CASSQVRGRVYEQYF
TRBV29-1,TRBJ2-2,CSVEVTGTGELFF
TRBV7-9,TRBJ2-1,CASSTMPGQYNEQFF
TRBV19,TRBJ1-2,CASSRWREDYGYTF
TRBV29-1,TRBJ2-6,CSVEGVPGANVLTF
TRBV27,TRBJ1-1,CASSPGRRSEAFF
TRBV29-1,TRBJ1-2,CSVAWPGAYGYTF
TRBV5-1,TRBJ2-1,CASSSIGTGVYNEQFF
TRBV6-5,TRBJ2-1,CASRIAGGYNEQFF
TRBV24-1,TRBJ1-3,CATSDPIGGCVYTIYF
TRBV20-1,TRBJ2-3,CSASRDSGYEDTQYF
TRBV7-9,TRBJ1-2,CASSSTRTGGLGGYTF
TRBV13,TRBJ1-5,CASSLGYRSNQPQHF
TRBV5-1,TRBJ1-2,CASSPSDSSYGYTF
TRBV11-3,TRBJ1-1,CASSSGTGAEAFF
TRBV19,TRBJ2-3,CASSGTSGGADTQYF
TRBV12-3/TRBV12-4,TRBJ2-2,CASSSTNTGELFF
TRBV11-2,TRBJ1-1,CASSLRGVDRARTEAFF
TRBV7-9,TRBJ1-3,CASSLAGATGNTIYF